Below, 11 T cell receptor beta chains from the same sample are listed, as sequenced in a study of blood T cell repertoires in COVID-19 (dated by TCRdb to about 2020). Receptor amplification or capture employed the immunoSEQ multiplex PCR assay. TCRdb limited this immuneACCESS table to in-frame rearrangements with V and J called. A share of clones is missing; checked studies link under half to unresolved V genes, and the rest is unexplained. A total of just over 20,000 clones appear in this sample, 85% to 90% of them only once. The ten largest clonotypes hold roughly 4% of the sample. Sequencing was performed on peripheral blood. These receptors originate from a man aged 50 to 59 with active COVID-19.

This clone was recorded a few times. This rearrangement joins TRBV4-1 to TRBJ2-3, with 8 bases matching TRBD2. The CDR3 runs to 15 residues. The germline gives CDR1 MGHRA, CDR2 YSYEKL. Trimming removed 1 base from V and 3 bases from J; junction bases left unmatched: 3. CDR3 DNA: TGCGCCAGCAGCCAAGGTAGCGGGGTTACAGATACGCAGTATTTT. The encoded protein is CASSQGSGVTDTQYF.

The J gene is TRBJ1-1, the V gene TRBV7-2, with TRBD1 matching over 7 bases. Losses at the gene ends were 6 bases for V and 2 bases for J; bases not matched to a gene: 15. CDR3 length: 17 amino acids. The V gene's germline CDR1 is SGHTA and CDR2 FQGNSA. The CDR3 region has the DNA TGTGCCAGCAGAATCAAACGGTCGATAGGGGGCAACACTGAAGCTTTCTTT. Encoded protein: CASRIKRSIGGNTEAFF.

The chain is built from TRBV4-1 and TRBJ1-6, with a tentative D call TRBD1 (6 bases). V was trimmed by 0 bases and J by 8 bases, leaving 11 bases between them. CDR1 MGHRA and CDR2 YSYEKL come from the germline V gene. The CDR3 covers 15 residues. In DNA, the CDR3 is TGCGCCAGCAGCCAAGAGGGGGGGGCTGATTCACCCCTCCACTTT. Translated: CASSQEGGADSPLHF.

This chain connects TRBV11-2 to TRBJ2-1; the D gene is possibly TRBD2 (6 bases). Germline CDR1 SGHAT, CDR2 FQNNGV. The CDR3 runs to 14 residues. V was clipped by 0 bases and J by 8 bases, with 11 bases between them. This CDR3 reads CASSLDGGLYEQFF. DNA for the CDR3: TGTGCCAGCAGCTTAGATGGGGGGTTGTATGAGCAGTTCTTC.

This clone appeared once. This chain joins TRBV7-2 and TRBJ2-5, with unresolved D. The CDR3 contains 19 residues. Germline CDR1 SGHTA, CDR2 FQGNSA. Trimming shortened V by 4 bases and J by 5 bases, and 29 bases separated the two germline ends. The DNA of the CDR3 is TGTGCCAGCAGCTCCCCCTTTAGCTTGGCGGCCCACGCCACGGAGACCCAGTACTTC. Its translation: CASSSPFSLAAHATETQYF.

DNA of the CDR3: TGCGCCAGCAGCCAAGAGAGTAGGCGGTTCTATGGCTACACCTTC. It codes for CASSQESRRFYGYTF. The V and J genes are TRBV4-1 and TRBJ1-2, with D unclear. CDR1 and CDR2 from the germline V gene are MGHRA and YSYEKL. The CDR3 spans 15 residues. The V end was cut by 0 bases, the J end by 4 bases, with 12 bases between.

The chain couples TRBV2 to TRBJ1-1; TRBD1 is a possible D gene (5 bases). Germline V CDR1 and CDR2: SNHLY, FYNNEI. This CDR3 comprises 13 residues. Trimming removed 6 bases from V and 4 bases from J, with 12 bases in between. CDR3 residues: CASRQTGFTEAFF. The CDR3 region has the DNA TGTGCCAGCAGGCAAACAGGATTCACTGAAGCTTTCTTT.

This clone appeared once. The V call is TRBV12-3 or TRBV12-4, the J call TRBJ1-1; D is ambiguous. V dropped 5 bases and J dropped 1 base, with 5 bases sitting between them. The CDR3 runs to 12 residues. CDR3 nucleotides: TGTGCCAGCAGTAGACAGAACACTGAAGCTTTCTTT. Translating it yields CASSRQNTEAFF.

CDR3 coding DNA: TGTGCCAGTAGCCCCCCCCTCAACTATGGCTACACCTTC. Its translation: CASSPPLNYGYTF. The gene calls are TRBV19 and TRBJ1-2, with D unclear. Germline V gene sequence: CDR1 LNHDA, CDR2 SQIVND (reference sequence). The CDR3 covers 13 residues. Deletions cut 6 bases from V and 2 bases from J, with 10 bases between.

This chain links TRBV4-2 with TRBJ1-1, with unresolved D. This CDR3 spans 14 amino acids. Germline CDR1 reads LGHNA; CDR2 reads YNFKEQ. Trimming removed 4 bases from V and 1 base from J, with 10 bases in between. The CDR3 nucleotides read TGTGCCAGCAGCCTTGAAGGGAGGAACACTGAAGCTTTCTTT. It codes for CASSLEGRNTEAFF.

This chain uses TRBV7-7 with TRBJ2-2; no reliable D call. With 4 bases removed from V and 2 bases from J, the gap between germline ends came to 8 bases. CDR3 size: 14 residues. Germline values: CDR1 SSHAT, CDR2 FNYEAQ (reference sequence). Written as DNA, the CDR3 is TGTGCCAGCAGCTCTAACCGTAACACCGGGGAGCTGTTTTTT. Protein product: CASSSNRNTGELFF.